This T cell receptor (beta chain) was sequenced in a study of cytomegalovirus exposure and HLA in healthy donors. General study points: Some V segments (TRBV6-2 and TRBV6-3 among them) were excluded as indistinguishable. Segments of the TCR beta V type were, in most cases, productive about 90% or about 30% of the time in an earlier analysis.

There are 15 residues in the CDR3. The V and J ends lost 0 bases and 4 bases, in that order; junction bases with no gene match: 2. Germline loops: CDR1 LGHNA, CDR2 YSLEER. Use of 60 Vbeta and 13 Jbeta primers characterized the PCR. Here immunoSEQ multiplex PCR was the method, and the copy in TCRdb shows in-frame clones only, minus some. The data hold fewer than 90,000 clones, with about 75% observed a single time. This clone has a handful of counts. What it binds is unknown. The sequencing input was PBMCs. This rearrangement joins TRBV4-3 to TRBJ1-5, with TRBD1 matching 8 bases. The clonotype comes from a man aged 25 to 40 in good health and CMV-seropositive. As DNA, the CDR3 is TGCGCCAGCAGCCAAGATCGGACAGGGAATCAGCCCCAGCATTTT. Its protein product is CASSQDRTGNQPQHF.